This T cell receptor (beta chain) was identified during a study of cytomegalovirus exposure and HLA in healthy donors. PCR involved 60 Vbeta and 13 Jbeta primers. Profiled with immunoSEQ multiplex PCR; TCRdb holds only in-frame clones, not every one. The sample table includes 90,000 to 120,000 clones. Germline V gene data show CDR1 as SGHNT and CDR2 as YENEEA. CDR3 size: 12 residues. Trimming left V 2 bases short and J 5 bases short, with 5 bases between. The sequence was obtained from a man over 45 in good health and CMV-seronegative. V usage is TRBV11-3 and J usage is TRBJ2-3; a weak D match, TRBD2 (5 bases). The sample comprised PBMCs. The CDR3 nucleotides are TGTGCCAGCAGCTTACGGGAAGATACGCAGTATTTT. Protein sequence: CASSLREDTQYF.